The 20 T cell receptor beta chains presented below share a single source sample, sequenced in a study of blood T cell repertoires in COVID-19. This table comes from immunoSEQ multiplex PCR, and its TCRdb copy is limited to in-frame clones, with some not included. The sample lists roughly 250,000 clones; approximately 86% were seen once. Sequenced: peripheral blood. The source of these receptors is a woman older than 75 with active or convalescent COVID-19.

The chain has TRBV5-1 and TRBJ2-1; 7 positions match TRBD2. Germline loops: CDR1 SGHRS, CDR2 YFSETQ. Unmatched junction bases numbered 9, after V lost 0 bases and J lost 15 bases. The CDR3 is 13 amino acids. In nucleotides, the CDR3 is TGCGCCAGCAGCTTGGGGGGAGGGGACCAGCGGTTCTTC. Translating gives CASSLGGGDQRFF.

A few counts support this clone. This sequence joins TRBV19 and TRBJ2-6; 11 nucleotides agree with TRBD1. The CDR3 totals 16 residues. Unmatched junction bases numbered 4, after V lost 7 bases and J lost 2 bases. Per the germline V gene, CDR1 is LNHDA and CDR2 is SQIVND (reference sequence). The CDR3 sequence is CASMEGQGAGANVLTF. The CDR3 nucleotides are TGTGCCAGTATGGAGGGACAGGGGGCTGGGGCCAACGTCCTGACTTTC.

The V gene is TRBV6-1, the J gene TRBJ1-1, with TRBD1 matching 10 bases. The CDR3 is made up of 14 amino acids. With V trimmed by 6 bases and J by 4 bases, 5 bases remained unmatched. Germline V lookup: CDR1 MNHNS, CDR2 SASEGT. In DNA form, the CDR3 reads TGTGCCAGCAGCTCCGGACAGGGGGGCACTGAAGCTTTCTTT. It encodes CASSSGQGGTEAFF.

V and J are TRBV12-3 or TRBV12-4 and TRBJ1-2, with D perhaps TRBD1 (5 bases). Trimming shortened V by 1 base and J by 3 bases, and 6 bases separated the two germline ends. The CDR3 is 13 residues long. The CDR3 coding sequence is TGTGCCAGCAGTTTAGACAGGTACTATGGCTACACCTTC. Its protein product is CASSLDRYYGYTF.

Note on this clone: This same CDR3 is encoded by further DNA sequences in the sample. This chain links TRBV5-1 with TRBJ1-4; the D is unclear. Germline V gene data show CDR1 as SGHRS and CDR2 as YFSETQ. Trimming shortened V by 1 base and J by 0 bases, and 7 bases separated the two germline ends. The CDR3 has 15 amino acids. Written as DNA, the CDR3 is TGCGCCAGCAGCTTGAACGGAGCAACTAATGAAAAACTGTTTTTT. Its protein is CASSLNGATNEKLFF.

J is TRBJ1-2 and V is TRBV7-8; TRBD1 matches 10 bases. J was trimmed by 6 bases and V by 3 bases; bases with no gene match: 1. There are 13 residues in the CDR3. Germline-derived CDR1 and CDR2 are SGHVS and FQNEAQ. Here the CDR3 reads CASSLDRGNGYTF. CDR3 nucleotides: TGTGCCAGCAGCTTGGACAGGGGGAATGGCTACACCTTC.

This rearrangement joins TRBV5-4 to TRBJ2-3; no clear D gene. The CDR3 is 17 amino acids. Trimming removed 0 bases from V and 2 bases from J, with 16 bases in between. Germline CDR1 is SGHNT and CDR2 is YYREEE (reference sequence). CDR3 sequence (DNA): TGTGCCAGCAGCTTGGTGATCGATCCAGTTTTCACAGATACGCAGTATTTT. Translating it yields CASSLVIDPVFTDTQYF.

This chain joins TRBV5-1 and TRBJ2-3; 10 nucleotides match TRBD2. Germline assignment: CDR1 SGHRS and CDR2 YFSETQ. The CDR3 is made up of 15 amino acids. J was trimmed by 4 bases and V by 6 bases; bases with no gene match: 8. The CDR3 nucleotides are TGCGCCAGCAACAGAGCGGGAGGGGGGTCAGATACGCAGTATTTT. It specifies CASNRAGGGSDTQYF. Filled out from reference TRBV5-1 and TRBJ2-3, the complete variable domain reads KAGVTQTPRYLIKTRGQQVTLSCSPISGHRSVSWYQQTPGQGLQFLFEYFSETQRNKGNFPGRFSGRQFSNSRSEMNVSTLELGDSALYLCASNRAGGGSDTQYFGPGTRLTVL.

This clone was found a few times. The chain joins TRBV21-1 to TRBJ1-5. TRBV21-1 is flagged as a pseudogene. There are 15 residues in the CDR3. The CDR3 region is CASSKGVHSNQPQHF. In nucleotides, the CDR3 is TGTGCCAGCAGCAAAGGAGTCCATAGCAATCAGCCCCAGCATTTT.

V gene TRBV20-1 combines with J gene TRBJ2-7; no definite D call. V lost 5 bases and J 9 bases, leaving 14 bases between the germline ends. The CDR3 consists of 11 residues. The V gene's germline CDR1 is DFQATT and CDR2 SNEGSKA (reference sequence). DNA of the CDR3: TGCAGTGCTTCGGCAATCGGCGGGCAGTACTTC. Translation gives CSASAIGGQYF.

V is TRBV5-1 and J is TRBJ2-1; 11 bases fit TRBD2. This CDR3 comprises 17 residues. Per germline, CDR1 SGHRS and CDR2 YFSETQ. V dropped 3 bases and J dropped 7; count of bases not matched to a gene: 12. The CDR3 sequence is CASSSRSGTSGNNEQFF. The DNA of the CDR3 is TGCGCCAGCAGCTCTAGATCCGGGACTAGCGGTAATAATGAGCAGTTCTTC.

A single count supports this clone. V and J are TRBV2 and TRBJ2-7; the D is unclear. Germline V gives CDR1 SNHLY, CDR2 FYNNEI. Trimming pared 6 bases from V and 1 base from J, leaving 10 bases between. This CDR3 region has 13 residues. The CDR3 here is CASSRGQSYEQYF. CDR3 coding DNA: TGTGCCAGCAGCCGTGGCCAATCCTACGAGCAGTACTTC.

In this sample, this clone turned up a few times. V and J are TRBV3-1 (or the pseudogene TRBV3-2) and TRBJ1-1; no definite D call. The CDR3 runs to 14 residues. V lost 3 bases to trimming and J lost 1 base, with 9 bases between them. Germline CDR1 LGHDT, CDR2 YNNKEL (reference sequence). For the CDR3, the DNA is TGTGCCAGCAGCCAGGTCCTAGGGAACACTGAAGCTTTCTTT. Translated: CASSQVLGNTEAFF.

This chain uses TRBV5-6 with TRBJ1-2; unclear D gene. This CDR3 is built from 14 residues. Trimming pared 0 bases from V and 3 bases from J, leaving 9 bases between. Per germline, CDR1 SGHDT and CDR2 YYEEEE. In DNA, the CDR3 is TGTGCCAGCAGCTTGGGCCGGGAGGACTATGGCTACACCTTC. Translating gives CASSLGREDYGYTF.

This chain joins TRBV24-1 and TRBJ2-1; D perhaps matches TRBD1 (6 bases). V shed 3 bases and J shed 8 bases, with 22 bases lying between them. The CDR3 totals 17 residues. Germline V CDR1 and CDR2: KGHDR, SFDVKD. Here the CDR3 DNA reads TGTGCCACCAGTGATAAACGTGGGGACACATCCCACCATGAGCAGTTCTTC. Translation: CATSDKRGDTSHHEQFF.

The rearrangement uses TRBV19 and TRBJ2-6; D gene ambiguous. The CDR3 has 13 amino acids. V was pared by 5 bases and J by 2 bases, with 4 bases between. Germline values: CDR1 LNHDA, CDR2 SQIVND (reference sequence). For the CDR3, the DNA is TGTGCCAGTAGTTCTACTGGGGCCAACGTCCTGACTTTC. Protein: CASSSTGANVLTF.

V usage is TRBV28 and J usage is TRBJ1-3; D uncertain. Germline V gene data show CDR1 as MDHEN and CDR2 as SYDVKM. There are 14 residues in the CDR3. The ends were cut back, 0 bases at V and 8 bases at J, with 11 bases in the middle. The CDR3 region has the DNA TGTGCCAGCAGTTTATGGGGCAAAACGGACACCATATATTTT. It translates to CASSLWGKTDTIYF.

The V gene is TRBV28, the J gene TRBJ2-2; weak D call: TRBD2 (5 bases). The CDR3 is 14 amino acids. Between the trimmed V and J ends, which lost 4 bases and 1 base, there was a span of 7 bases. From germline, CDR1 is MDHEN and CDR2 SYDVKM. CDR3: CASSYAGNTGELFF. CDR3 coding DNA: TGTGCCAGCAGTTACGCGGGGAACACCGGGGAGCTGTTTTTT.

The genes are TRBV11-2 and TRBJ2-1, with D possibly TRBD2 on 5 matching bases. V was clipped by 4 bases and J by 0 bases, with 16 bases between them. The CDR3 is made up of 17 amino acids. The germline V gene encodes CDR1 SGHAT and CDR2 FQNNGV. CDR3 amino acids: CASSSPWGGSSYNEQFF. For the CDR3, the DNA is TGTGCCAGCAGCTCCCCATGGGGTGGGAGCTCCTACAATGAGCAGTTCTTC.

This chain links TRBV6-5 with TRBJ2-3; D unresolved. The CDR3 is 13 amino acids. CDR1 MNHEY and CDR2 SVGAGI come from the germline V gene. V lost 10 bases, J lost 3 bases, and 14 bases lay in between. The CDR3 sequence: CATKRRVTDTQYF. CDR3 DNA sequence: TGTGCCACCAAAAGGAGAGTTACAGATACGCAGTATTTT.